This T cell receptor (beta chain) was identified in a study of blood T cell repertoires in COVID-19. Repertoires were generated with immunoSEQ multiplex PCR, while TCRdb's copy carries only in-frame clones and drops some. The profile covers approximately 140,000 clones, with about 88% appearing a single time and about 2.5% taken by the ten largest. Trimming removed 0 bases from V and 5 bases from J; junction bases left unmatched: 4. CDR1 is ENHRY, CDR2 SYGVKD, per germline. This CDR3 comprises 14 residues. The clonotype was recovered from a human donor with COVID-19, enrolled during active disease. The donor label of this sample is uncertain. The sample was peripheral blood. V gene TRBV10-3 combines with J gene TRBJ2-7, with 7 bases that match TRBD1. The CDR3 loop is CAISESSGGDEQYF. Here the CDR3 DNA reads TGTGCCATCAGTGAGTCGTCAGGGGGAGACGAGCAGTACTTC.